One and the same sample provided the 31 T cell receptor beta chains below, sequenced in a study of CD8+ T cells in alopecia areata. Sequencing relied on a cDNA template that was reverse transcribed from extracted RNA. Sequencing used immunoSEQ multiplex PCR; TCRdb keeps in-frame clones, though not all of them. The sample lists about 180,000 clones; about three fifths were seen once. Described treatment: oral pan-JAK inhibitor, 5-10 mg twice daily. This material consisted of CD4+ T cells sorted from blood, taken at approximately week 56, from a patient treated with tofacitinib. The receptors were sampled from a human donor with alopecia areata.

The CDR3 DNA follows: TGCGCCAGCAGCTTGGCAGGGACGTGGGCAGATACGCAGTATTTT. Translation gives CASSLAGTWADTQYF. The chain joins TRBV5-1 to TRBJ2-3; either TRBD1 or TRBD2 may supply D (5 bases each). This CDR3 spans 15 amino acids. V lost 0 bases to trimming and J lost 4 bases, with 12 bases between them. The germline V gene encodes CDR1 SGHRS and CDR2 YFSETQ. Combining the CDR3 with reference TRBV5-1 and TRBJ2-3 gives the whole variable domain KAGVTQTPRYLIKTRGQQVTLSCSPISGHRSVSWYQQTPGQGLQFLFEYFSETQRNKGNFPGRFSGRQFSNSRSEMNVSTLELGDSALYLCASSLAGTWADTQYFGPGTRLTVL.

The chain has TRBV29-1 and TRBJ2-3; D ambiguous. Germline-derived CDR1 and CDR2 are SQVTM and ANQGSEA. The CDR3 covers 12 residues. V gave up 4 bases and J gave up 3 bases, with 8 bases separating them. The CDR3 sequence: CSVVVWTDTQYF. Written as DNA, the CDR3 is TGCAGCGTTGTAGTATGGACAGATACGCAGTATTTT.

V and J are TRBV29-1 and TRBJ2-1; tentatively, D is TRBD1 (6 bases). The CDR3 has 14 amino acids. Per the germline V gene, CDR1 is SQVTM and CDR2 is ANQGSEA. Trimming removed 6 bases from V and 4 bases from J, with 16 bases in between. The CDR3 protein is CSVVHRVTYNEQFF. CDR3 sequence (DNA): TGCAGCGTGGTCCACAGGGTTACATACAATGAGCAGTTCTTC.

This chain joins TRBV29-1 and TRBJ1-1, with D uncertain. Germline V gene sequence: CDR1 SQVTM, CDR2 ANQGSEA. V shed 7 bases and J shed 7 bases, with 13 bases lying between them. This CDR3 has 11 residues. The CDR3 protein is CSATRALEAFF. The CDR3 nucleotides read TGCAGCGCCACGCGGGCCCTTGAAGCTTTCTTT.

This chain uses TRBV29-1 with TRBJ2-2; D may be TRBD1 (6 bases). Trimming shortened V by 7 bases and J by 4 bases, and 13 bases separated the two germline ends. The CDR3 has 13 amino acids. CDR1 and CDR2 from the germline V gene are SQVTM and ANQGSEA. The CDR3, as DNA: TGCAGCGCTCACAGGGCCGCCACCGGGGAGCTGTTTTTT. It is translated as CSAHRAATGELFF.

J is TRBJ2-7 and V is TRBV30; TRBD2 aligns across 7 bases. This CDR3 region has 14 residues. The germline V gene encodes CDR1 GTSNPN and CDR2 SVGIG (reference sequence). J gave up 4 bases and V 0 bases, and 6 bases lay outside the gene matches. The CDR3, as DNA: TGTGCCTGGAGTGTATCCAGCGGGGAGTACGAGCAGTACTTC. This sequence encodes CAWSVSSGEYEQYF.

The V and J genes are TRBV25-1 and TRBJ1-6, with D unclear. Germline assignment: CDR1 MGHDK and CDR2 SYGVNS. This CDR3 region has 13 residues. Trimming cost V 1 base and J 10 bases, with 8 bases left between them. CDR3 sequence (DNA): TGTGCCAGCAGTGAATTTCACGAATCACCCCTCCACTTT. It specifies CASSEFHESPLHF.

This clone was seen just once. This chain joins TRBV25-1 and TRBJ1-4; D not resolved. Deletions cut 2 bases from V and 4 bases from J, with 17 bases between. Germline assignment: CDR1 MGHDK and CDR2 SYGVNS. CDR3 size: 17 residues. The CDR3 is CASSEDTAGSFNEKLFF. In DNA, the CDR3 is TGTGCCAGCAGTGAAGATACGGCGGGGTCGTTTAATGAAAAACTGTTTTTT.

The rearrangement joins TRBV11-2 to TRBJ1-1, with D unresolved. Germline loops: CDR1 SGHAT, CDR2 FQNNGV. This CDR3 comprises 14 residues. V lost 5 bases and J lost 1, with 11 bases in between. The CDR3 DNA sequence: TGTGCCAGCAGCCAAGACTCCAGGAACACTGAAGCTTTCTTT. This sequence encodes CASSQDSRNTEAFF.

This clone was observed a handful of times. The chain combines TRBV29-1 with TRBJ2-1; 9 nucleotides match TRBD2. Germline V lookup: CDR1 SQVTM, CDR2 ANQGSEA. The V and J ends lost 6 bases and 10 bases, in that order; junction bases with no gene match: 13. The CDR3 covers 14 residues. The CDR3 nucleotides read TGCAGCGTGGGTTCTAGCGGGGACCGGTTGGAGCAGTTCTTC. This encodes CSVGSSGDRLEQFF.

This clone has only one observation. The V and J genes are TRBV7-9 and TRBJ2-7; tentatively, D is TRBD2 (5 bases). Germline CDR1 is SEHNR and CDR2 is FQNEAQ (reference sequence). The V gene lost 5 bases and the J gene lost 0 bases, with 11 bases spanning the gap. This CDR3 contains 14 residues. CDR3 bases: TGTGCCAGCAGCCCCCCGGGGTACTCCTACGAGCAGTACTTC. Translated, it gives CASSPPGYSYEQYF.

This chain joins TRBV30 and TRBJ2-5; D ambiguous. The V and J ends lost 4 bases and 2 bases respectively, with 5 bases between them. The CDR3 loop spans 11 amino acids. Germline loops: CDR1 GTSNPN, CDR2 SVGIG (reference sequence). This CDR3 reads CAWTAQETQYF. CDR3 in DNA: TGTGCCTGGACAGCGCAAGAGACCCAGTACTTC. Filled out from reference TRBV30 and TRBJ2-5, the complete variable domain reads SQTIHQWPATLVQPVGSPLSLECTVEGTSNPNLYWYRQAAGRGLQLLFYSVGIGQISSEVPQNLSASRPQDRQFILSSKKLLLSDSGFYLCAWTAQETQYFGPGTRLLVL.

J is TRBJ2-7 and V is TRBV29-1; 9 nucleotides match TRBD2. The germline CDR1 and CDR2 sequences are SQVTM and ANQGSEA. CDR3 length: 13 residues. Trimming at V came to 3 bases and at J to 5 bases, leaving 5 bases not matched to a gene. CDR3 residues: CSVELLAGDEQYF. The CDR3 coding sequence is TGCAGCGTTGAGTTGTTAGCGGGGGACGAGCAGTACTTC.

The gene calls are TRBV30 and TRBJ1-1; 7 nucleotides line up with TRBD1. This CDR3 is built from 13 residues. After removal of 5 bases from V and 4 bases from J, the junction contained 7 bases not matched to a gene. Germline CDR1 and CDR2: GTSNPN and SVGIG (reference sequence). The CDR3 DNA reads TGTGCCTGGGGCACGACAGGGCTCACTGAAGCTTTCTTT. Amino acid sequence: CAWGTTGLTEAFF.

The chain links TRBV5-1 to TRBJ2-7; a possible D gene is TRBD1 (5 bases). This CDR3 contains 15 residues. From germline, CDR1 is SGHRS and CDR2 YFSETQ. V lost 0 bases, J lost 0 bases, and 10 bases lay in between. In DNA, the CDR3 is TGCGCCAGCAGCTTGGGACAGACGAGCTCCTACGAGCAGTACTTC. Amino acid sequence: CASSLGQTSSYEQYF.

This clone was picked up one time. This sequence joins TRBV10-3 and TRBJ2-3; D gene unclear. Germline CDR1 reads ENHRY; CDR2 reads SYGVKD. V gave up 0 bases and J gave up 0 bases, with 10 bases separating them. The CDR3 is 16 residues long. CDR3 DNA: TGTGCCATCAGTGAGTCGCCAACGACTAGCACAGATACGCAGTATTTT. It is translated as CAISESPTTSTDTQYF.

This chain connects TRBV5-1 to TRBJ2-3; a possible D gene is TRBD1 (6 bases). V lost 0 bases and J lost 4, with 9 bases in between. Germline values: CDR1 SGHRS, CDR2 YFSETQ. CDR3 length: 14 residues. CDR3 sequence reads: CASSLATGPDTQYF. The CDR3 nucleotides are TGCGCCAGCAGCTTGGCTACAGGGCCAGATACGCAGTATTTT.

For the CDR3, the DNA is TGTGCCAGCAGCCCCCAGGCAGATACGCAGTATTTT. Amino acid sequence: CASSPQADTQYF. V usage is TRBV7-9 and J usage is TRBJ2-3, with no clear D. The CDR3 has 12 amino acids. Looked up from germline, CDR1 is SEHNR and CDR2 is FQNEAQ (reference sequence). Trimming cost V 5 bases and J 4 bases, with 7 bases left between them.

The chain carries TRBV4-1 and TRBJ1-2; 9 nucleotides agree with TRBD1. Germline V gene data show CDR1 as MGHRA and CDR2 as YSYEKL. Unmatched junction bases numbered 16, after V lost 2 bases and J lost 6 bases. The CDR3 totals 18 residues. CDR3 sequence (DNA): TGCGCCAGCAGCCAAACCACCTTGCGGACAGGGGCCCCTCATGGCTACACCTTC. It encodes CASSQTTLRTGAPHGYTF.

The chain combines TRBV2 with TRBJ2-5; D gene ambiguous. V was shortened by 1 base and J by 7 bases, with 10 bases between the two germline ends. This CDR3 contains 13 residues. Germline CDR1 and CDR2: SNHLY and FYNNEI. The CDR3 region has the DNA TGTGCCAGCAGTGAAGTTGAGACTTGGACCCAGTACTTC. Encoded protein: CASSEVETWTQYF.

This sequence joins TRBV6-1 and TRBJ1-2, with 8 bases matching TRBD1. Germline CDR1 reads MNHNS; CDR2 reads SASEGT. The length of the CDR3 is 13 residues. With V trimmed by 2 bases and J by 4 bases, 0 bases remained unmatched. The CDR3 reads CASSEQGAYGYTF. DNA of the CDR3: TGTGCCAGCAGTGAACAGGGGGCCTATGGCTACACCTTC.

CDR3 in DNA: TGTGCCACCAGCTATTCCAGCAGCACTGAAGCTTTCTTT. Amino acids: CATSYSSSTEAFF. The genes are TRBV15 and TRBJ1-1; D gene ambiguous. The CDR3 has 13 amino acids. V was cut by 5 bases and J by 4 bases, with 11 bases left in between. CDR1 is LNHNV, CDR2 YYDKDF, per germline (reference sequence).

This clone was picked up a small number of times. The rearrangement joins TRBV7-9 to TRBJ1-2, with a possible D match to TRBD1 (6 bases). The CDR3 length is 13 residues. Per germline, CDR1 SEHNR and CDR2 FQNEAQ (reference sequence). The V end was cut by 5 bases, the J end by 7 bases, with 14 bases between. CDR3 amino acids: CASSVDSFGGYTF. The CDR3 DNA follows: TGTGCCAGCAGCGTGGACAGTTTCGGTGGCTACACCTTC.

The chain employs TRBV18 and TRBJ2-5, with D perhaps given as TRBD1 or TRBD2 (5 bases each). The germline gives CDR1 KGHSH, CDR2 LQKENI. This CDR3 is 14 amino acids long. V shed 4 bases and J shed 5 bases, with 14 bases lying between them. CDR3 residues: CASSRFSGDETQYF. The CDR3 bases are TGTGCCAGCTCACGGTTTTCCGGGGACGAGACCCAGTACTTC.

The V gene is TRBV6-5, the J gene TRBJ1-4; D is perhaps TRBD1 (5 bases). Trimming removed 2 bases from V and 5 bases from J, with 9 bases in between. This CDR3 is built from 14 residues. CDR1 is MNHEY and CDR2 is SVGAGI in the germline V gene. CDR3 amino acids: CASSYRQLNEKLFF. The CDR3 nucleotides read TGTGCCAGCAGTTACAGACAGTTAAATGAAAAACTGTTTTTT.

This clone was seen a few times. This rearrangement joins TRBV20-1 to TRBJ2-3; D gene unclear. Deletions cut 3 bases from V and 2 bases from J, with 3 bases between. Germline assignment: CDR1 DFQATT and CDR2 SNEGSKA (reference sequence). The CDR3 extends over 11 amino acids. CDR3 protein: CSASTTDTQYF. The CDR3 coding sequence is TGCAGTGCTAGTACCACAGATACGCAGTATTTT.

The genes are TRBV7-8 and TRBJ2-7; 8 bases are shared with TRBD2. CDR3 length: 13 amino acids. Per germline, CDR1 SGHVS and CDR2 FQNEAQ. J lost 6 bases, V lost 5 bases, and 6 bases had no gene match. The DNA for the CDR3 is TGTGCCAGCAGCGGACTAGCATGGGGCGAGCAGTACTTC. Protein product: CASSGLAWGEQYF.

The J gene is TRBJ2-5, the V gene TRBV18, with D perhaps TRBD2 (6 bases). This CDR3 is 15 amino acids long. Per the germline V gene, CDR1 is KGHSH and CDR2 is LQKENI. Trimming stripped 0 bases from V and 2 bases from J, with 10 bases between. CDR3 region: CASSPPFGGQETQYF. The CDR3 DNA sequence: TGTGCCAGCTCACCACCTTTCGGGGGACAAGAGACCCAGTACTTC.

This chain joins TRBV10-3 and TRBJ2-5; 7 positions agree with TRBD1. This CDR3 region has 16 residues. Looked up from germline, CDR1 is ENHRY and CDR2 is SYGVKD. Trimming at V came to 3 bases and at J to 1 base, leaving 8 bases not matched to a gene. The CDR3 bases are TGTGCCATCAGTGAAGGTGATCGGGACAGCCAAGAGACCCAGTACTTC. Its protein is CAISEGDRDSQETQYF.

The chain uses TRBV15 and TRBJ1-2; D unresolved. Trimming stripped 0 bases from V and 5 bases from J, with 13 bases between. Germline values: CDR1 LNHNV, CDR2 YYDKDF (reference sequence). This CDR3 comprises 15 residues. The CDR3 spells CATSRDRTQAYGYTF. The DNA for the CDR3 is TGTGCCACCAGCAGAGATAGAACCCAGGCGTATGGCTACACCTTC.

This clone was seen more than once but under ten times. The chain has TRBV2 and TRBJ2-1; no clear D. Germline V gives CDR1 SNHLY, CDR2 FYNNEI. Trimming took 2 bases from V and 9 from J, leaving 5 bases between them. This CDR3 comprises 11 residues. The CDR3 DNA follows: TGTGCCAGCAGTGAACTAGTTGAGCAGTTCTTC. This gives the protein CASSELVEQFF.